These 28 T cell receptor beta chains share one sample of origin, sequenced in a study of T-cell reconstitution after alpha-beta-depleted transplantation in children. Unique molecular identifiers were incorporated into the prepared TCRbeta library. TCRdb processed the PCR reads anew with MiXCR; each CDR3 protein has one entry. This table holds about a million distinct CDR3 sequences, roughly 31% found once. The sequences come from PBMCs, mostly from graft donor cells, collected 360 days after TCRalphabeta/CD19-depleted stem cell transplant. These receptors were collected from a boy less than two years old who had a stem cell transplant for SCID, so the T cells may come from the graft donor.

The chain is built from TRBV5-1 and TRBJ2-7; D is uncertain. The germline gives CDR1 SGHRS, CDR2 YFSETQ. The CDR3 spans 15 residues. The ends were cut back, 0 bases at V and 1 base at J, with 11 bases in the middle. The CDR3 spells CASSLGSGLSYEQYF. CDR3 sequence (DNA): TGCGCCAGCAGCTTGGGATCAGGCCTTTCCTACGAGCAGTACTTC. The full variable domain, with the rest looked up from reference TRBV5-1 and TRBJ2-7, is KAGVTQTPRYLIKTRGQQVTLSCSPISGHRSVSWYQQTPGQGLQFLFEYFSETQRNKGNFPGRFSGRQFSNSRSEMNVSTLELGDSALYLCASSLGSGLSYEQYFGPGTRLTVT.

The V and J genes are TRBV20-1 and TRBJ2-7; TRBD1 matches at 8 bases. Germline trimming cut 6 bases from V and 3 bases from J; bases unmatched to any gene: 13. This CDR3 contains 15 residues. Germline values: CDR1 DFQATT, CDR2 SNEGSKA (reference sequence). CDR3 bases: TGCAGTGCCAGGCAACCGGGACAGGAGTACTACGAGCAGTACTTC. Amino acid sequence: CSARQPGQEYYEQYF.

Only a few counts were recorded for this clonotype. The chain combines TRBV29-1 with TRBJ2-3; 10 bases match TRBD1. Per germline, CDR1 SQVTM and CDR2 ANQGSEA. The V segment lost 7 bases and the J segment 2 bases; nucleotides outside the gene matches: 3. The CDR3 is made up of 13 amino acids. In DNA, the CDR3 is TGCAGCGCTGGACAGGGGGTCACAGATACGCAGTATTTT. Translated, it gives CSAGQGVTDTQYF.

This clonotype was counted only a few times. The chain recombines TRBV27 with TRBJ1-4, with 9 nucleotides matching TRBD1. The CDR3 sequence is 17 residues long. CDR1 and CDR2 from the germline V gene are MNHEY and SMNVEV (reference sequence). J lost 8 bases, V lost 5 bases, and 15 bases had no gene match. The CDR3: CASSLQPGQGELEKLFF. The CDR3, as DNA: TGTGCCAGCAGTCTCCAACCGGGACAGGGCGAGTTAGAAAAACTGTTTTTT. Full variable domain (remainder filled in from reference TRBV27 and TRBJ1-4): EAQVTQNPRYLITVTGKKLTVTCSQNMNHEYMSWYRQDPGLGLRQIYYSMNVEVTDKGDVPEGYKVSRKEKRNFPLILESPSPNQTSLYFCASSLQPGQGELEKLFFGSGTQLSVL.

The rearrangement joins TRBV7-2 to TRBJ1-2, with a weak D call TRBD1 (6 bases). Germline V lookup: CDR1 SGHTA, CDR2 FQGNSA. V lost 4 bases, J lost 1 base, and 10 bases lay in between. This CDR3 has 14 amino acids. CDR3 protein: CASSSDSFNYGYTF. CDR3 sequence (DNA): TGTGCCAGCAGCTCGGACAGCTTTAACTATGGCTACACCTTC.

This chain connects TRBV20-1 to TRBJ2-1, with D unresolved. CDR1 is DFQATT, CDR2 SNEGSKA, per germline (reference sequence). The V end was cut by 3 bases, the J end by 8 bases, with 14 bases between. The length of the CDR3 is 13 residues. This chain's CDR3 is CSARVYQHYEQFF. CDR3 DNA: TGCAGTGCTAGGGTCTATCAACATTATGAGCAGTTCTTC.

This clonotype was picked up a small number of times. The chain has TRBV12-3 or TRBV12-4 and TRBJ2-3; 10 bases are shared with TRBD1. The junction had 3 bases not matched to a gene; V was cut back by 3 bases and J by 0 bases. The CDR3 runs to 16 residues. CDR3 nucleotide sequence: TGTGCCAGCAGTTTGGGGACAGGGGAGAGCACAGATACGCAGTATTTT. Encoded protein: CASSLGTGESTDTQYF.

This rearrangement joins TRBV9 to TRBJ2-2; D not certain. The length of the CDR3 is 15 residues. V was cut by 4 bases and J by 2 bases, with 12 bases left in between. Germline V gene sequence: CDR1 SGDLS, CDR2 YYNGEE. CDR3 in DNA: TGTGCCAGCAGCCCCCTGACCCGTAACACCGGGGAGCTGTTTTTT. It yields the protein CASSPLTRNTGELFF.

This sequence joins TRBV30 and TRBJ2-1; the D gene is possibly TRBD2 (5 bases). CDR1 and CDR2 from the germline V gene are GTSNPN and SVGIG (reference sequence). V was cut by 1 base and J by 0 bases, with 7 bases left in between. The CDR3 runs to 14 residues. The CDR3 bases are TGTGCCTGGAGTGAGCTAGCCTCCTACAATGAGCAGTTCTTC. This gives the protein CAWSELASYNEQFF.

The J gene is TRBJ2-5, the V gene TRBV24-1; D gene uncertain. This CDR3 spans 13 amino acids. Germline loops: CDR1 KGHDR, CDR2 SFDVKD. V was trimmed by 3 bases and J by 5 bases, leaving 9 bases between them. The CDR3 nucleotides are TGTGCCACCAGTGATACCGGAAGGGAGACCCAGTACTTC. It encodes CATSDTGRETQYF.

This chain links TRBV20-1 with TRBJ1-1; TRBD1 is a possible D gene (5 bases). The CDR3 totals 11 residues. Germline V gives CDR1 DFQATT, CDR2 SNEGSKA (reference sequence). V lost 6 bases, J lost 11 bases, and 16 bases lay in between. The CDR3 nucleotides are TGCAGTGCCACCTCAGGGTGGGAGGCTTTCTTT. Its translation is CSATSGWEAFF.

The J gene is TRBJ1-3, the V gene TRBV7-9; 7 nucleotides align to TRBD1. V was pared by 5 bases and J by 2 bases, with 3 bases of the junction left unmatched. The CDR3 is 14 residues long. Germline V gives CDR1 SEHNR, CDR2 FQNEAQ (reference sequence). CDR3 loop: CASSHDRAGNTIYF. CDR3 nucleotide sequence: TGTGCCAGCAGCCATGACAGGGCTGGAAACACCATATATTTT.

The chain has TRBV12-3 or TRBV12-4 and TRBJ2-5; 10 nucleotides line up with TRBD2. J gave up 4 bases and V 3 bases, and 8 bases lay outside the gene matches. The CDR3 runs to 16 residues. DNA for the CDR3: TGTGCCAGCAGTTTGGGCAGCGGGGGGGCCTTAGAGACCCAGTACTTC. Residues: CASSLGSGGALETQYF.

J is TRBJ1-3 and V is TRBV12-3 or TRBV12-4; no firm D call. Trimming stripped 11 bases from V and 0 bases from J, with 17 bases between. The CDR3 contains 15 residues. CDR3 protein: CALPAGSRSGNTIYF. CDR3 in DNA: TGTGCCCTCCCAGCCGGATCTCGCTCTGGAAACACCATATATTTT.

A few counts support this clonotype. This chain connects TRBV2 to TRBJ2-3, with 12 positions matching TRBD2. Trimming removed 5 bases from V and 5 bases from J; junction bases left unmatched: 11. This CDR3 region has 17 residues. Looked up from germline, CDR1 is SNHLY and CDR2 is FYNNEI. The chain's CDR3 is CASSSRLAGGPLDTQYF. CDR3 DNA: TGTGCCAGCAGTTCCCGTCTAGCGGGGGGGCCGTTAGATACGCAGTATTTT.

The chain recombines TRBV18 with TRBJ2-3; 8 bases are shared with TRBD1. Germline trimming cut 6 bases from V and 0 bases from J; bases unmatched to any gene: 5. CDR1 is KGHSH, CDR2 LQKENI, per germline. This CDR3 is built from 15 residues. CDR3 nucleotide sequence: TGTGCCAGCTCTACCTGGACAGGGAGCACAGATACGCAGTATTTT. Translating it yields CASSTWTGSTDTQYF.

This clonotype has just a few counts. This sequence joins TRBV2 and TRBJ1-3; weak D call: TRBD1 (5 bases). V was cut by 3 bases and J by 2 bases, with 14 bases left in between. The CDR3 is made up of 16 amino acids. Germline V gene data show CDR1 as SNHLY and CDR2 as FYNNEI. CDR3 region: CASSEGIGATGNTIYF. CDR3 nucleotides: TGTGCCAGCAGTGAGGGAATAGGGGCTACTGGAAACACCATATATTTT.

This clonotype was detected a few times. This sequence joins TRBV5-1 and TRBJ2-1; D ambiguous. CDR1 and CDR2 (germline): SGHRS, YFSETQ. Deletions cut 2 bases from V and 6 bases from J, with 9 bases between. The CDR3 is 13 amino acids. CDR3 DNA sequence: TGCGCCAGCAGCTTCCGATTCCTCAATGAGCAGTTCTTC. This sequence encodes CASSFRFLNEQFF.

This clonotype was counted ten times or more. The gene calls are TRBV5-5 and TRBJ2-1; TRBD2 matches at 10 bases. Germline trimming cut 3 bases from V and 6 bases from J; bases unmatched to any gene: 3. The CDR3 runs 14 residues. Per germline, CDR1 SGHKS and CDR2 YYEKEE (reference sequence). CDR3 sequence reads: CASSSGLAANEQFF. CDR3 sequence (DNA): TGTGCCAGCAGCTCCGGACTAGCGGCCAATGAGCAGTTCTTC.

A few counts support this clonotype. The chain recombines TRBV12-3 or TRBV12-4 with TRBJ2-1; TRBD2 is a possible D gene (6 bases). The CDR3 loop spans 12 amino acids. V was pared by 6 bases and J by 11 bases, with 14 bases between. Here the CDR3 DNA reads TGTGCCAGCAGCCGGGACTGGGCACAGCAGTTCTTC. Protein: CASSRDWAQQFF.

The V gene is TRBV11-2, the J gene TRBJ2-2; D is possibly TRBD1 or TRBD2 (6 bases each). In germline, CDR1 is SGHAT, CDR2 FQNNGV. The CDR3 has 17 amino acids. V lost 2 bases, J lost 2 bases, and 15 bases lay in between. This CDR3 is CASSLRSLGGNTGELFF. The CDR3 DNA reads TGTGCCAGCAGCTTAAGATCTTTGGGGGGCAACACCGGGGAGCTGTTTTTT.

This clonotype occurred a few times. V and J are TRBV20-1 and TRBJ2-7; 7 positions agree with TRBD1. Germline V gives CDR1 DFQATT, CDR2 SNEGSKA (reference sequence). The V and J ends lost 1 base and 4 bases, in that order; junction bases with no gene match: 7. The CDR3 totals 14 residues. The CDR3 region is CSARAQQGLYEQYF. The DNA of the CDR3 is TGCAGTGCTAGAGCCCAACAGGGGTTATACGAGCAGTACTTC.

The table lists this clonotype with many counts. This chain connects TRBV5-5 to TRBJ2-2, with 7 positions matching TRBD2. Germline CDR1 is SGHKS and CDR2 is YYEKEE (reference sequence). The CDR3 totals 15 residues. V dropped 0 bases and J dropped 5; count of bases not matched to a gene: 4. CDR3 in DNA: TGTGCCAGCAGCTTGGGACTAGCCTATACCGGGGAGCTGTTTTTT. This gives the protein CASSLGLAYTGELFF.

The sample holds a few counts of this clonotype. The genes are TRBV12-3 or TRBV12-4 and TRBJ1-1, with no clear D. The CDR3 contains 14 residues. Between the trimmed V and J ends, which lost 3 bases and 4 bases, there was a span of 12 bases. CDR3 sequence reads: CASSFARLGTEAFF. The DNA for the CDR3 is TGTGCCAGCAGTTTCGCGAGGTTAGGCACTGAAGCTTTCTTT.

This clonotype was seen a handful of times. The V and J genes are TRBV27 and TRBJ2-7, with 10 bases aligning to TRBD2. The CDR3 totals 14 residues. The germline V gene has CDR1 MNHEY and CDR2 SMNVEV (reference sequence). J lost 3 bases, V lost 4 bases, and 3 bases had no gene match. The CDR3 coding sequence is TGTGCCAGCAGTTGGACTAGCGGAAACTACGAGCAGTACTTC. Its protein is CASSWTSGNYEQYF.

J is TRBJ1-5 and V is TRBV28; possible D gene TRBD1, 5 bases. Trimming took off 5 bases at V and 1 base at J, with 15 bases between the two ends. This CDR3 has 16 residues. In germline, CDR1 is MDHEN, CDR2 SYDVKM. Written as DNA, the CDR3 is TGTGCCAGCAGTCCCATCCGGGACTCAAGCAATCAGCCCCAGCATTTT. Encoded protein: CASSPIRDSSNQPQHF.

This clonotype has just a few counts. The V call is TRBV10-3, the J call TRBJ2-7; D perhaps matches TRBD1 (6 bases). The CDR3 contains 15 residues. The germline V gene encodes CDR1 ENHRY and CDR2 SYGVKD. Trimming removed 5 bases from V and 2 bases from J, with 16 bases in between. The CDR3 nucleotides are TGTGCCATCAGTCTAAACCAGGGGACCCCCTACGAGCAGTACTTC. It is translated as CAISLNQGTPYEQYF.

This clonotype was seen many times. V usage is TRBV4-2 and J usage is TRBJ1-1; a weak D match, TRBD1 (5 bases). Looked up from germline, CDR1 is LGHNA and CDR2 is YNFKEQ. With 3 bases removed from V and 4 bases from J, the gap between germline ends came to 12 bases. This CDR3 region has 14 residues. CDR3 residues: CASSHARGVTEAFF. In DNA form, the CDR3 reads TGTGCCAGCAGCCACGCGCGAGGGGTCACTGAAGCTTTCTTT.